The 9 T cell receptor beta chains below were found in one sample sequenced in a study of blood T cell repertoires in COVID-19. Assay used: immunoSEQ multiplex PCR; TCRdb lists only in-frame clones, some missing. The sample records over 100,000 clones, about 72% being singletons. The sample comprised peripheral blood. Receptor source: a man between 60 and 75 years old with active or convalescent COVID-19.

In this sample, this clone turned up a few times. The DNA for the CDR3 is TGTGCCAGTAGCTGGACAGGGAAGGGCTCCTACGAGCAGTACTTC. Translation: CASSWTGKGSYEQYF. The chain employs TRBV19 and TRBJ2-7; TRBD1 aligns across 8 bases. Germline trimming cut 6 bases from V and 0 bases from J; bases unmatched to any gene: 7. CDR1 is LNHDA, CDR2 SQIVND, per germline (reference sequence). This CDR3 region has 15 residues.

This clone was counted once. This chain connects TRBV19 to TRBJ2-6, with D perhaps matching TRBD2 (5 bases). Trimming shortened V by 6 bases and J by 0 bases, and 9 bases separated the two germline ends. The CDR3 length is 15 residues. Germline CDR1 and CDR2: LNHDA and SQIVND (reference sequence). The CDR3: CASRKGSSGANVLTF. The CDR3 region has the DNA TGTGCCAGTAGAAAAGGGAGCTCTGGGGCCAACGTCCTGACTTTC.

The V gene is TRBV15, the J gene TRBJ2-3, with TRBD1 as a possible D gene (6 bases). Between the trimmed V and J ends, which lost 1 base and 5 bases, there was a span of 10 bases. This CDR3 has 14 residues. The germline V gene has CDR1 LNHNV and CDR2 YYDKDF (reference sequence). The CDR3 is CATSRALRGDTQYF. The CDR3 DNA reads TGTGCCACCAGCAGAGCCCTCAGGGGAGATACGCAGTATTTT.

Worth noting for this clone: Its ends do not fully match the called genes, so a read error is possible. The V gene is TRBV3-1 (or the pseudogene TRBV3-2), the J gene TRBJ2-3, with 7 bases identical to TRBD2. There are 16 residues in the CDR3. The germline V gene encodes CDR1 LGHDT and CDR2 YNNKEL (reference sequence). The CDR3 DNA reads TGTGCTAGCAGCCCAGACGGGGAGGGAAACACAGATACGCAGTATTTT. Amino acid sequence: CASSPDGEGNTDTQYF.

The J gene is TRBJ2-7, the V gene TRBV5-1, with 11 nucleotides matching TRBD2. The CDR3 contains 16 residues. With 0 bases clipped from V and 3 bases from J, the junction kept 5 bases outside the gene matches. Germline V gene lookup returns CDR1 SGHRS and CDR2 YFSETQ. CDR3 sequence: CASSLGPSGRSYEQYF. CDR3 sequence (DNA): TGCGCCAGCAGCTTGGGGCCTAGCGGGAGGAGCTACGAGCAGTACTTC.

This clone has only a few counts. The chain employs TRBV11-2 and TRBJ2-7; TRBD2 aligns across 9 bases. V was pared by 2 bases and J by 3 bases, with 2 bases of the junction left unmatched. From germline, CDR1 is SGHAT and CDR2 FQNNGV. This CDR3 has 14 amino acids. The CDR3 sequence is CASSLQREDYEQYV. The CDR3 DNA reads TGTGCCAGCAGCTTACAGCGGGAGGACTACGAGCAGTACGTC.

V usage is TRBV11-3 and J usage is TRBJ2-1, with 10 bases that match TRBD2. Germline CDR1 SGHNT, CDR2 YENEEA. The CDR3 consists of 14 residues. Losses at the gene ends were 4 bases for V and 9 bases for J; bases not matched to a gene: 6. The CDR3 DNA reads TGTGCCAGCAGCTCAACTAGCGGGAAAACTGAGCAGTTCTTC. Protein sequence: CASSSTSGKTEQFF.

The chain is built from TRBV19 and TRBJ1-4; 7 bases agree with TRBD1. V was clipped by 5 bases and J by 8 bases; unmatched bases: 11. Per germline, CDR1 LNHDA and CDR2 SQIVND (reference sequence). The CDR3 spans 15 residues. In nucleotides, the CDR3 is TGTGCCAGTAGTGCCCGGACAGGTGGGGGCGAAAAACTGTTTTTT. As protein: CASSARTGGGEKLFF.

The J gene is TRBJ1-5, the V gene TRBV6-1; D is possibly TRBD1 (5 bases). The CDR3 is made up of 15 amino acids. V lost 3 bases and J lost 7, with 16 bases in between. Germline V CDR1 and CDR2: MNHNS, SASEGT. CDR3 sequence reads: CASSEFWGGGQPQHF. DNA of the CDR3: TGTGCCAGCAGTGAGTTTTGGGGTGGGGGGCAGCCCCAGCATTTT.